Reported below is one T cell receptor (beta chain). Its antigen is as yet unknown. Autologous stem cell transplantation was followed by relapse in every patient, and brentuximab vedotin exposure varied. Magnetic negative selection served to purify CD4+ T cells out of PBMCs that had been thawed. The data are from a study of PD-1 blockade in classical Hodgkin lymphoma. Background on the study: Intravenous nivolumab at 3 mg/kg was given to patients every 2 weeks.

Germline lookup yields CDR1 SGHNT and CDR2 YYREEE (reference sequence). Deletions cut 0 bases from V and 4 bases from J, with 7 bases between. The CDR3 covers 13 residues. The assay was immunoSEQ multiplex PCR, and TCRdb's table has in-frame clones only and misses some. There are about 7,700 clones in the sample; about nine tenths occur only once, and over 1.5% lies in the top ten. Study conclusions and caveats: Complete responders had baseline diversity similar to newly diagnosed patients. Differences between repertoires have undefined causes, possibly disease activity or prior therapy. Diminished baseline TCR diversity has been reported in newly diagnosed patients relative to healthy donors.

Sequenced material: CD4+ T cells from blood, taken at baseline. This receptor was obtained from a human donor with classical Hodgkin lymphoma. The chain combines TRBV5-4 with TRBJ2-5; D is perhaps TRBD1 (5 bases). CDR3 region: CASSLARAETQYF. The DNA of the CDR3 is TGTGCCAGCAGCTTGGCCAGGGCAGAGACCCAGTACTTC. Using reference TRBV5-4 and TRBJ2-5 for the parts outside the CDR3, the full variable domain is ETGVTQSPTHLIKTRGQQVTLRCSSQSGHNTVSWYQQALGQGPQFIFQYYREEENGRGNFPPRFSGLQFPNYSSELNVNALELDDSALYLCASSLARAETQYFGPGTRLLVL.